This T cell receptor (beta chain) comes out of a study of T cells in localized non-small cell lung cancer. The CDR3 covers 14 residues. Trimming pared 2 bases from V and 7 bases from J, leaving 14 bases between. Germline loops: CDR1 SNHLY, CDR2 FYNNEI. Repertoires were generated with immunoSEQ multiplex PCR, while TCRdb's copy carries only in-frame clones and drops some. The sample yields around 100,000 clones, about 87% seen once. The study, taken as a whole, reports: Turning up in adjacent lung were a median around 58 of the top 100 tumor clones. Tumor samples were not multi-region, leaving intratumor heterogeneity unexcluded.

As to this clone: What it recognizes is unknown.

The sample in question was peripheral blood, obtained before any cancer treatment. The origin of this receptor is a man aged 35 to 69 with stage I squamous cell lung carcinoma. The gene calls are TRBV2 and TRBJ1-2; D is uncertain. The CDR3: CASSELRPGGGYTF. In nucleotides, the CDR3 is TGTGCCAGCAGTGAACTTCGCCCTGGAGGTGGCTACACCTTC.